Sequencing of this T cell receptor beta chain was carried out in a study of T cell responses to AZD1222 COVID-19 vaccine. Findings and caveats of the study: Every sample of the repertoires postdated the peak T cell response. Reportedly, close to half of spike-specific TCRs are directed against unmutated variant regions. Just 5 or 6 AZD1222 recipients tested seropositive at baseline.

Comment on this clone: No antigen is known for it.

Method: immunoSEQ multiplex PCR; TCRdb's copy keeps in-frame clones and lacks some. The sample contains 99,000 or so clones, 89% of which appear only once. It was second doses at about 4 or about 12 weeks that were pooled. This clonotype was sampled from an adult who received the AZD1222 COVID-19 vaccine. The material sequenced was peripheral blood, taken 28 days after the second AZD1222 dose.

CDR3 nucleotide sequence: TGTGCCACCGCCGGTGGTACACTCACCGGGGAGCTGTTTTTT. This codes for CATAGGTLTGELFF. The chain is built from TRBV24-1 and TRBJ2-2, with D hard to call. Looked up from germline, CDR1 is KGHDR and CDR2 is SFDVKD. Trimming stripped 9 bases from V and 4 bases from J, with 14 bases between. The CDR3 totals 14 residues.